This TCR beta chain comes out of a study of OX40 agonist ivuxolimab in advanced cancers. Some clones are missing from TCRdb's copy, which holds only in-frame ones; the method was immunoSEQ multiplex PCR. The table records tens of thousands of clones, 90% to 95% of them present only once. As regards this clone: The antigen remains undetermined.

Study-wide results and limits: On average, CD8+ T cells showed a greater number of expanded clones than CD4+. Some of the lowest clonal expansion was seen in partial responders at 0.1-3.0 mg/kg. The investigators did not determine what antigen specificity the expanded peripheral T cells had.

The starting material was CD4+ or CD8+ T cells sorted from blood, obtained in a trial of the OX40 agonist ivuxolimab. This receptor was identified in an adult with an advanced solid tumor such as melanoma, head and neck, liver or kidney cancer.

This CDR3 reads CASSRVVRSNTEAFF. Written as DNA, the CDR3 is TGTGCCAGCAGTCGAGTAGTAAGGTCGAACACTGAAGCTTTCTTT. The rearrangement uses TRBV6-5 and TRBJ1-1; D is unclear. The CDR3 is 15 amino acids. Germline CDR1 is MNHEY and CDR2 is SVGAGI. Trimming left V 5 bases short and J 1 base short, with 14 bases between.